These T cell receptor beta chains were read from a single sample in a study of T cell changes during pregnancy in multiple sclerosis. Here immunoSEQ multiplex PCR was the method, and the copy in TCRdb shows in-frame clones only, minus some. There are about 70,000 clones in the sample; 90% to 95% occur only once, and about 0.5% lies in the top ten. This sample comprised peripheral blood, obtained in the third trimester of pregnancy. The receptors stem from a female donor with multiple sclerosis, enrolled in a pregnancy study. Both conserved end residues are part of each CDR3. The D gene is left open where the match is weak. A clone size is listed for some rows: how often the clone was seen (once, few, many), or a class if it is expanded.

v_call,d_call,clone_size,j_call,cdr3_aa,cdr3_nt
TRBV6-5,TRBD2,once,TRBJ2-1,CASAFHGGARNEQFF,TGTGCCAGTGCATTCCACGGGGGGGCTCGCAATGAGCAGTTCTTC
TRBV7-2,-,-,TRBJ2-3,CASSVRGTSTDTQYF,TGTGCCAGCAGCGTCAGGGGGACTAGCACAGATACGCAGTATTTT
TRBV7-8,TRBD1,-,TRBJ1-2,CASSFDRVAGYTF,TGTGCCAGCAGTTTCGACAGGGTCGCTGGCTACACCTTC
TRBV5-8,-,-,TRBJ1-3,CASSPGYSGNTIYF,TGTGCCAGCAGCCCAGGGTACTCTGGAAACACCATATATTTT
TRBV19,TRBD1,-,TRBJ2-2,CASSVGQGNTGELFF,TGTGCCAGTAGTGTCGGACAGGGAAACACCGGGGAGCTGTTTTTT
TRBV2,-,-,TRBJ2-5,CASRSGTGGGEETQYF,TGTGCCAGCAGGTCCGGGACTGGAGGGGGCGAAGAGACCCAGTACTTC
TRBV6-5,TRBD1,-,TRBJ2-1,CASSRTGIIEQFF,TGTGCCAGCAGCCGGACAGGGATAATTGAGCAGTTCTTC
TRBV6-1,-,-,TRBJ1-2,CASSEALQGYGYTF,TGTGCCAGCAGTGAAGCGCTTCAGGGATACGGCTACACCTTC
TRBV11-2,-,-,TRBJ1-6,CASSLGGDSPLHF,TGTGCCAGCAGCTTAGGGGGGGATTCACCCCTCCACTTT
TRBV15,-,-,TRBJ2-1,CATSSGYNEQFF,TGTGCCACCTCAAGCGGGTACAATGAGCAGTTCTTC
TRBV6-1,TRBD1,-,TRBJ1-5,CASSPDRGGNQPQHF,TGTGCCAGCAGCCCCGACAGGGGCGGCAATCAGCCCCAGCATTTT
TRBV7-2,TRBD1,-,TRBJ2-3,CASSLSGGGADTQYF,TGTGCCAGCAGCTTATCAGGGGGCGGGGCAGATACGCAGTATTTT
TRBV5-5,-,-,TRBJ1-3,CASSLEALGGRLYPGNTIYF,TGTGCCAGCAGCTTGGAGGCCCTCGGGGGGCGGTTGTATCCTGGAAACACCATATATTTT
TRBV27,-,-,TRBJ2-2,CASSLSTAGELFF,TGTGCCAGCAGTTTATCCACGGCCGGGGAGCTGTTTTTT
TRBV7-8,-,-,TRBJ2-7,CASSLGGLAGGGYEQYF,TGTGCCAGCAGCTTAGGTGGACTAGCAGGGGGAGGATACGAGCAGTACTTC
TRBV27,TRBD1,-,TRBJ1-5,CASNDRGLTQHF,TGTGCCAGCAATGACAGGGGCTTGACCCAGCATTTT
TRBV1,-,-,TRBJ2-3,CTRDREFADTQYF,TGCACCAGGGACAGGGAATTTGCAGATACGCAGTATTTT
TRBV6-6,TRBD1,-,TRBJ1-5,CASSTGQGINQPQHF,TGTGCCAGCAGTACCGGACAGGGGATCAATCAGCCCCAGCATTTT
TRBV4-3,-,-,TRBJ1-2,CASSQGPRTYGYTF,TGCGCCAGCAGCCAAGGTCCCAGGACTTATGGCTACACCTTC
TRBV20-1,-,-,TRBJ1-1,CSARGDTEAFF,TGCAGTGCTAGGGGAGACACTGAAGCTTTCTTT
TRBV11-2,-,-,TRBJ2-3,CASSPSTDTQYF,TGTGCCAGCAGCCCTAGCACAGATACGCAGTATTTT
TRBV19,-,-,TRBJ2-4,CASSNQGPKAKNIQYF,TGTGCCAGTAGTAATCAGGGTCCAAAAGCCAAAAACATTCAGTACTTC
TRBV10-3,-,-,TRBJ2-2,CAIILNTGELFF,TGTGCCATCATCTTGAACACCGGGGAGCTGTTTTTT
TRBV2,TRBD2,-,TRBJ2-1,CASTLLAGGSSYNEQFF,TGTGCCAGCACGTTACTAGCGGGGGGGAGCTCCTACAATGAGCAGTTCTTC